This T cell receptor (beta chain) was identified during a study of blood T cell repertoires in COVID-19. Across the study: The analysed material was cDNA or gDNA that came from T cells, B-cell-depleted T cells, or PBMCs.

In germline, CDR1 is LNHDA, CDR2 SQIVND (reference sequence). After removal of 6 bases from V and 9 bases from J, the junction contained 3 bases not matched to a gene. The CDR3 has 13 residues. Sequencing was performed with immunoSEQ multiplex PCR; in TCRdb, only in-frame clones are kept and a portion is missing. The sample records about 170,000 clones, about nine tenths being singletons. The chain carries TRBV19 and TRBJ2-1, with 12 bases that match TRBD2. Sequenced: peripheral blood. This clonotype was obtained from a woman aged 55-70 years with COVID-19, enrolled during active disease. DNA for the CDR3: TGTGCCAGTAGACTAGCGGGAGGAGTTGAGCAGTTCTTC. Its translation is CASRLAGGVEQFF.